This T cell receptor beta chain was captured by sequencing in a study of blood T cells in healthy people across ages. The CDR3 is 12 residues long. The V gene's germline CDR1 is SQVTM and CDR2 ANQGSEA. V was shortened by 4 bases and J by 1 base, with 7 bases between the two germline ends. This clonotype has only a few counts. Its antigen is still unknown. A second PCR, run for roughly 7 to 12 cycles, used a sample-barcoded 5' primer plus a J-beta primer mix. CDR3-containing paired-end reads numbered at least 2.5 million in each sample. TCRdb analysed the 5' RACE reads with MiXCR anew, one entry per CDR3 protein. The table lists 1.5 million to 2 million distinct CDR3 sequences, approximately 39% of them singletons. Notes on the study in general: Observed TCR beta diversity per million T cells went down as age went up. This fall followed a roughly linear course with age. With unsorted PBMCs, a conclusive comparison of naive versus antigen-experienced cells was not possible.

The TCR was taken from a human donor in good health. This rearrangement joins TRBV29-1 to TRBJ1-1, with unresolved D. The sequenced sample consisted of blood. The CDR3 DNA is TGCAGCGTTGTAGACGGGAACACTGAAGCTTTCTTT. Amino acids: CSVVDGNTEAFF.